A selection of T cell receptor beta chains follows, all from one sample in a study of response to subunit inactivated influenza vaccine. In TCRdb, the RT-PCR reads were re-called with MiXCR into one record per CDR3 protein. The profile shows 610,000 or so distinct CDR3 sequences, roughly 15% of them singletons. Sample: PBMCs from blood, taken 11 to 12 days after vaccination. The receptor source for this set is a man aged 50 or older who received an inactivated influenza vaccine. The CDR3 runs from the conserved cysteine through the conserved F or W. D genes are given only for firm matches. The size of a clone is reported for some rows only, either as once, few or many, or as a class for expanded clones.

j_call,d_call,v_call,clone_size,cdr3_nt,cdr3_aa
TRBJ2-1,.,TRBV5-1,many,TGCGCCAGCAGCTCACGTCCCGGGACACAAAGCTCCTACAATGAGCAGTTCTTC,CASSSRPGTQSSYNEQFF
TRBJ2-5,TRBD2,TRBV5-1,.,TGCGCCAGCAGCCTTTCTAGCGGGAGTGGGTTAGAGACCCAGTACTTC,CASSLSSGSGLETQYF
TRBJ2-2,.,TRBV12-3/TRBV12-4,few,TGTGCCAGCAGTTCGACCGGGACCCCCACCGGGGAGCTGTTTTTT,CASSSTGTPTGELFF
TRBJ2-7,TRBD2,TRBV6-2/TRBV6-3,.,TGTGCCAGCAGTTACTCCGGGACTAGTCGCTACGAGCAGTACTTC,CASSYSGTSRYEQYF
TRBJ1-3,.,TRBV11-2,.,TGTGCCAGCACCCCCACAGTTACTGGAAACACCATATATTTT,CASTPTVTGNTIYF
TRBJ1-1,.,TRBV4-1,few,TGCGCCAGCAGCCAAGTAGTACAAGCGAACACTGAAGCTTTCTTT,CASSQVVQANTEAFF
TRBJ2-1,TRBD2,TRBV20-1,.,TGCAGTGCTAGTCTATTGACTAGCGGGGCCCGGGAGCAGTTCTTC,CSASLLTSGAREQFF
TRBJ2-7,.,TRBV10-3,few,TGTGCCTTGAGGGCCGTCATCTACGAGCAGTACTTC,CALRAVIYEQYF
TRBJ1-5,.,TRBV10-1,few,TGCGCCAGCAGTCCAGGGTTAAGGGATCAGCCCCAGCATTTT,CASSPGLRDQPQHF
TRBJ2-3,TRBD2,TRBV27,.,TGTGCCAGCAGCTTTATGTCGGGGGGGGCCGATACGCAGTATTTT,CASSFMSGGADTQYF
TRBJ1-2,.,TRBV7-2,few,TGTGCCAGCAGCTCCCTGACAGGAAATCTTGGCTACACCTTC,CASSSLTGNLGYTF
TRBJ2-2,TRBD1,TRBV27,few,TGTGCCAGCGGACAGGGGGTGAACACCGGGGAGCTGTTTTTT,CASGQGVNTGELFF
TRBJ2-7,TRBD2,TRBV20-1,.,TGCAGTGCTAGATCAGACACCGGACTAGCCTACGAGCAGTACTTC,CSARSDTGLAYEQYF
TRBJ1-5,.,TRBV7-2,.,TGTGCCAGCAGCTTAGCGCCCAGGGAAGTACATCAGCCCCAGCATTTT,CASSLAPREVHQPQHF
TRBJ1-1,.,TRBV29-1,.,TGCAGCGTTGTTCGACGTATGAACACTGAAGCTTTCTTT,CSVVRRMNTEAFF
TRBJ2-1,.,TRBV11-1,few,TGTGCCAGCAGCTTAGACAGGGTAGGATTGAATGAGCAGTTCTTC,CASSLDRVGLNEQFF
TRBJ2-3,TRBD2,TRBV9,few,TGTGCCAGCAGCGAGGGACTAGCGGGAGCTTACACAGATACGCAGTATTTT,CASSEGLAGAYTDTQYF
TRBJ2-1,TRBD1,TRBV18,few,TGTGCCAGCTCACCCCGGGACAGGGCATACTACAATGAGCAGTTCTTC,CASSPRDRAYYNEQFF
TRBJ2-5,.,TRBV5-1,many,TGCGCCAGCAGCCCTTATACCGTCCGAGAGACCCAGTACTTC,CASSPYTVRETQYF